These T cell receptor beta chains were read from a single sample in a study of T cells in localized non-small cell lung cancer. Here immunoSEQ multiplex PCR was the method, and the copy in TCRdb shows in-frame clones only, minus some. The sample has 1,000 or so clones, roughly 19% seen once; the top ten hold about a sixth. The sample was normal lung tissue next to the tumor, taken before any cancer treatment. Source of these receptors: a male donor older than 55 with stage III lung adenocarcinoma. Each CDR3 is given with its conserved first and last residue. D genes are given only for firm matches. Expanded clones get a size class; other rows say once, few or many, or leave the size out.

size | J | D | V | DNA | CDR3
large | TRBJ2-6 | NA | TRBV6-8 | TGTGCCAGCAGTTCCTACAGGGACTCTGGGGCCAACGTCCTGACTTTC | CASSSYRDSGANVLTF
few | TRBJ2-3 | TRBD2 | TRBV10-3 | TGTGCCATCAGTGAGTTATTAGCGGGCCGCACAGATACGCAGTATTTT | CAISELLAGRTDTQYF
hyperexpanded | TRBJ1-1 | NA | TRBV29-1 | TGCAGCAGTAGGAGGGTGGATGAGAACACTGAAGCTTTCTTT | CSSRRVDENTEAFF
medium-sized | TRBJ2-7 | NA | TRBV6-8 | TGTGCCAGCAGCATCGGGTCCCCAACCTACGAGCAGTACTTC | CASSIGSPTYEQYF
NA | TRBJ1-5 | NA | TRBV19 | TGTGCCAGTTCCCAAGGGGCAGGGCTTAGCAATCAGCCCCAGCATTTT | CASSQGAGLSNQPQHF
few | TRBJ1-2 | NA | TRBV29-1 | TGCAGCGTTGGGGGACGACTAGAGGGCTACACCTTC | CSVGGRLEGYTF
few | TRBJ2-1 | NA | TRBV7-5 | TGTGCCAGCAGCTTGGTAGGACTCTGGGCAGGGGCGTTGGATGAGCAGTTCTTC | CASSLVGLWAGALDEQFF
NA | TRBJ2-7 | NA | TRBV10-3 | TGTGCCATCAGTGAGTCGATCGGGCGCGACGAGCAGTACTTC | CAISESIGRDEQYF
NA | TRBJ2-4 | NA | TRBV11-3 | TGTGCCAGCAGCGGACGGGATCTCAAAAACATTCAGTACTTC | CASSGRDLKNIQYF
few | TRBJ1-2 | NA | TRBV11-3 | TGTGCCAGCAGCCTCTCACAGACTAGTAACTATGGCTACACCTTC | CASSLSQTSNYGYTF
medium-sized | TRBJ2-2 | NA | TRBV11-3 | TGTGCCAGCAGGCTCTCGGACGGCCTCGCCGGGGAGCTGTTTTTT | CASRLSDGLAGELFF
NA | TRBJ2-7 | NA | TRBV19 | TGTGCCAGTAGTATAGGTCAGGGAGGCTACGAGCAGTACTTC | CASSIGQGGYEQYF
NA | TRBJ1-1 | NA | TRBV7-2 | TGTGCCAGCAGCTTAGGGCGGCAAGCTGAAGCTTTCTTT | CASSLGRQAEAFF
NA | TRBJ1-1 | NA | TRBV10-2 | TGCGCCAGCAGTGATAGTCATGGACCGAACACTGAAGCTTTCTTT | CASSDSHGPNTEAFF
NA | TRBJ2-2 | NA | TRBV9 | TGTGCCAGCAGCGCCCAGATTGCCACCGGGGAGCTGTTTTTT | CASSAQIATGELFF
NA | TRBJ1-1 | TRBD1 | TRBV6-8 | TGTGCCAGCAGGAATCCGGGACAGGGTGAACAGAACACTGAAGCTTTCTTT | CASRNPGQGEQNTEAFF
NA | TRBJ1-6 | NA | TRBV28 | TGTGCCAGCAGTAAGTCGGTGGGGAGTAATTCACCCCTCCACTTT | CASSKSVGSNSPLHF
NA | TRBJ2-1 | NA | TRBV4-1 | TGCGCCAGCAGCCAAGGAAATGCCGGCACCTACAATGAGCAGTTCTTC | CASSQGNAGTYNEQFF
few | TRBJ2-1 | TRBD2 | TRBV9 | TGTGCCAGCAGCGCAAGACTAGCGGAATACAATGAGCAGTTCTTC | CASSARLAEYNEQFF
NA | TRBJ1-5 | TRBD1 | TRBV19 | TGTGCCAGTAGTATCAAAAGGACAGGAGGGAGCAATCAGCCCCAGCATTTT | CASSIKRTGGSNQPQHF
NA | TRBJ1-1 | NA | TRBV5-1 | TGCGCCAGCAGCCCACAACAGGGTAGGAACACTGAAGCTTTCTTT | CASSPQQGRNTEAFF
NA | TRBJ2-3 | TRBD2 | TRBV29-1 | TGCAGCGCCAGTAAGACTAGCGGGGGGGCAGGTACGCAGTATTTT | CSASKTSGGAGTQYF
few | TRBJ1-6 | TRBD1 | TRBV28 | TGTGCCACCCGACCCGGGACAGGGAATAATTCACCCCTCCACTTT | CATRPGTGNNSPLHF
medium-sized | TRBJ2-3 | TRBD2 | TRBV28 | TGTGCCAGCAGTCGGAGTGGGACTAGCGGGTTCTCGGCAGATACGCAGTATTTT | CASSRSGTSGFSADTQYF
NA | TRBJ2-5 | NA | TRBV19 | TGTGCCAGTAGGGACGGATACCAAGAGACCCAGTACTTC | CASRDGYQETQYF
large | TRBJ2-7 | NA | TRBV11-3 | TGTGCCAGCAGCTTAGGGGTAGGGAGCTACGAGCAGTACTTC | CASSLGVGSYEQYF
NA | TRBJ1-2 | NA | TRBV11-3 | TGTGCCAGCACCCCTCGTAGGGGAAACTATGGCTACACCTTC | CASTPRRGNYGYTF
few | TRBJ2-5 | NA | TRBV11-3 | TGTGCCAGCAGCTTAGGGGGGGGCGGCGGTGAGACCCAGTACTTC | CASSLGGGGGETQYF
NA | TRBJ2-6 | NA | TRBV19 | TGTGCCAGTAGCCCCCGGGACGGGGGTATGAGGGCCAACGTCCTGACTTTC | CASSPRDGGMRANVLTF
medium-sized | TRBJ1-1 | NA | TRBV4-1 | TGCGCCAGCAGCCAAGGTGGGGCCGCGGACGCTGAAGCTTTCTTT | CASSQGGAADAEAFF
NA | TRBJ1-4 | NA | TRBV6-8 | TGTGCCAGCAGTTACTCTTCGGGTGGGAAACTGTTTTTT | CASSYSSGGKLFF
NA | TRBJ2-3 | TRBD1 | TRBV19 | TGTGCCAGTAGTGATAGGGGGCGCGGCACAGATACGCAGTATTTT | CASSDRGRGTDTQYF
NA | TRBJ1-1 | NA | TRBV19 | TGTGCCAGTAGTATAACGAGGCGGAACACTGAAGCTTTCTTT | CASSITRRNTEAFF
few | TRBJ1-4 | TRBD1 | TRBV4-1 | TGCGCCAGCAGCCAAGGAGGGGTGGGGACAGGGAACGAAAAACTGTTTTTT | CASSQGGVGTGNEKLFF
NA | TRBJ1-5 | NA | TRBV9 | TGTGCCAGCAGCGTAGGACAACGAACTCAGCCCCAGCATTTT | CASSVGQRTQPQHF
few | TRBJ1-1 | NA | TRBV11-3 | TGTGCCAGCAGCTTAGACGGGACGAACACTGAAGCTTTCTTT | CASSLDGTNTEAFF
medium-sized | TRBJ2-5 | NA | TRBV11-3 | TGTGCCAGCAGCTTGGGAGGAGGGGTCGAGACCCAGTACTTC | CASSLGGGVETQYF
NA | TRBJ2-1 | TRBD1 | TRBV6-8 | TGTGCCAGCAGCCGGGACAGGGGGTTTGGTGAGCAGTTCTTC | CASSRDRGFGEQFF
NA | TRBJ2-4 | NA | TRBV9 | TGTGCCAGTGGGGGGGCCGGTCCCAAAAACATTCAGTACTTC | CASGGAGPKNIQYF
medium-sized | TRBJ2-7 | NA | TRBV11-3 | TGTGCCAGCAGCTTGCGGGGAGGCACGGGCAACGAGCAGTACTTC | CASSLRGGTGNEQYF
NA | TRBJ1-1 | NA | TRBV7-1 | TGTGCCAGCAGCTTAACCGGCGACACTGAAGCTTTCTTT | CASSLTGDTEAFF
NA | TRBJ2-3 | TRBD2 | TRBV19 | TGTGCCAGTAGGACTAGCGGGAGCTCAGATACGCAGTATTTT | CASRTSGSSDTQYF
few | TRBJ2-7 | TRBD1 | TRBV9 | TGTGCCAGCAGTCAAGAAAAAGGACAGGCGCAGTACTTC | CASSQEKGQAQYF
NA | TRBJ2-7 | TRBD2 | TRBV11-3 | TGTGCCAGCAGCTTATCCGGGCTGGGACTAGCGGGAGGGCAGTACTTC | CASSLSGLGLAGGQYF
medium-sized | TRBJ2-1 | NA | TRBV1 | TGCGCCAGCAGCCAAGATCGGGACAGGGGGCGGGAGCGGTTCTTC | CASSQDRDRGRERFF
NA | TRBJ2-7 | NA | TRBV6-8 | TGTGCCAGCAGTGACGCCTCGAGGACGGTAACCTACGAGCAGTACTTC | CASSDASRTVTYEQYF
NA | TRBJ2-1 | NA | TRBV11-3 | TGTGCCAGCAGCTTACTAGACTCCTACAATGAGCAGTTCTTC | CASSLLDSYNEQFF
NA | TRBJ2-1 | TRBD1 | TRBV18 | TGTGCCAGCTCACCAATAGGACAGGGTCAAGCAGCAAATGAGCAGTTCTTC | CASSPIGQGQAANEQFF
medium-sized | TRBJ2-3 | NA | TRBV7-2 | TGTGCCAGCACCGGGACCCTCACAGATACGCAGTATTTT | CASTGTLTDTQYF
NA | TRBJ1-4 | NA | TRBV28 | TGTGCCAGCAGTTTAAGTCTCCCGGTAGGAGAAAAACTGTTTTTT | CASSLSLPVGEKLFF
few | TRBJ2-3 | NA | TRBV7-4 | TGTGCCAGCAGCTTAGTGGCTAGCGGCACAGATACGCAGTATTTT | CASSLVASGTDTQYF
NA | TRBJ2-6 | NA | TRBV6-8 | TGTGCCAGCAGTTATGACAGCTCTGGGGCCAACGTCCTGACTTTC | CASSYDSSGANVLTF
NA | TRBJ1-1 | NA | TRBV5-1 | TGCGCCAGCAGCTTGGGTGGGTACGCCTCCCGCACTGAAGCTTTCTTT | CASSLGGYASRTEAFF
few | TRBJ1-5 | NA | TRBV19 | TGTGCCAGTAGTATGGGTCAGGGAATGGTTTGGCAGCCCCAGCATTTT | CASSMGQGMVWQPQHF
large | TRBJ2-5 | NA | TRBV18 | TGTGCCAGCTCCTACGAGAGGGCCGATGGGGAGACCCAGTACTTC | CASSYERADGETQYF
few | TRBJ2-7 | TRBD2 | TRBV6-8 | TGTGCCAGCAGTTACGATCGGGGGGGCTCCTACGAGCAGTACTTC | CASSYDRGGSYEQYF